Listed below are T cell receptor beta chains from one sample, sequenced in a study of CD8 T cells in Susac syndrome. TCRdb reprocessed the immunoSEQ multiplex PCR reads with MiXCR, giving one entry per CDR3 protein. The table includes under 200,000 distinct CDR3 sequences, approximately 95% detected once. Source material: CD4+ T cells from PBMCs. Source of these receptors: a human donor with Susac syndrome. CDR3s include the opening cysteine and the closing phenylalanine or tryptophan. A D gene is named only where the DNA matches it firmly. A clone size is listed for some rows: how often the clone was seen (once, few, many), or a class if it is expanded.

CDR3nt	CDR3aa	j_gene	d_gene	v_gene	abundance
TGTGCCTGGAGTGCCGGCTCTGGGGCCAACGTCCTGACTTTC	CAWSAGSGANVLTF	TRBJ2-6	NA	TRBV30	NA
TGTGCCAGCAAACCCGGGGAGGACACTGAAGCTTTCTTT	CASKPGEDTEAFF	TRBJ1-1	NA	TRBV5-4	NA
TGTGCCAGCAGTTACAGTCAACAGGGGGCGCGGGAGACCCAGTACTTC	CASSYSQQGARETQYF	TRBJ2-5	TRBD1	TRBV6-6	NA
TGCAGTGCTAGGTGGTTGACAGATACGCAGTATTTT	CSARWLTDTQYF	TRBJ2-3	NA	TRBV20-1	NA
TGTGCCAGCAGCCCTTTCGGACTAGCGGTCAATGAGCAGTTCTTC	CASSPFGLAVNEQFF	TRBJ2-1	TRBD2	TRBV6-1	NA
TGCAGCGCCGAGGGCAGCTCTGGAAACACCATATATTTT	CSAEGSSGNTIYF	TRBJ1-3	NA	TRBV29-1	NA
TGTGCCAGCAGCTCACGGGACTGGTCCTACAATGAGCAGTTCTTC	CASSSRDWSYNEQFF	TRBJ2-1	NA	TRBV5-4	NA
TGTGCCAGCAGCCAAGACACGCAGGCATTAAGGACGCAGTATTTT	CASSQDTQALRTQYF	TRBJ2-3	NA	TRBV3-1	NA
TGTGCCTGGACTTCCGGGGGGAATGGCTACACCTTC	CAWTSGGNGYTF	TRBJ1-2	NA	TRBV30	NA
TGTGCCAGCAGGGCAGGCGGGGGGAGTGAAAAACTGTTTTTT	CASRAGGGSEKLFF	TRBJ1-4	NA	TRBV2	once
TGTGCCAGCAGCGGATTAGCGGGAGGGACCTACGAGCAGTACTTC	CASSGLAGGTYEQYF	TRBJ2-7	TRBD2	TRBV5-6	NA
TGTGCCAGCAGCTTACGGGGTTCGGGTTCCCCCCTCCACTTT	CASSLRGSGSPLHF	TRBJ1-6	NA	TRBV9	NA
TGTGCCTGGAGTGGGGACCGTAGTAGCTCCTACGAGCAGTACTTC	CAWSGDRSSSYEQYF	TRBJ2-7	NA	TRBV30	NA
TGCAGTGCTCCTAGCGGGACTACCCACACAGATACGCAGTATTTT	CSAPSGTTHTDTQYF	TRBJ2-3	TRBD2	TRBV20-1	NA
TGTGCCTGGATGGAAGGGGGCTATGGCTACACCTTC	CAWMEGGYGYTF	TRBJ1-2	NA	TRBV30	NA
TGCGCCAGCAGCCGCGACGGGGACAGGGCGCAAGAGCAGTACTTC	CASSRDGDRAQEQYF	TRBJ2-7	TRBD1	TRBV5-1	NA
TGTGCCAGCAGCCCTCAACAGGACACCAGATCCTACGAGCAGTACTTC	CASSPQQDTRSYEQYF	TRBJ2-7	NA	TRBV7-3	NA
TGTGCCAGCAGGTCAATTGGATCTCACAATGAGCAGTTCTTC	CASRSIGSHNEQFF	TRBJ2-1	NA	TRBV2	NA
TGTGCCAGCAGCCAAGTTGTGGAGTACCAAGAGACCCAGTACTTC	CASSQVVEYQETQYF	TRBJ2-5	NA	TRBV3-1	NA
TGTGCCAGCAGCCCCGGACAGATTAGCAATCAGCCCCAGCATTTT	CASSPGQISNQPQHF	TRBJ1-5	NA	TRBV3-1	NA
TGCAGTGCTGCCCTAGGTCCGGAGACCCAGTACTTC	CSAALGPETQYF	TRBJ2-5	NA	TRBV20-1	NA
TGTGCCTGGAGGGTAGTCTTCGAGCAGTTCTTC	CAWRVVFEQFF	TRBJ2-1	NA	TRBV30	once
TGTGCCAGCAGCTTAGAGGTCCCAGAGTCTGGCTACACCTTC	CASSLEVPESGYTF	TRBJ1-2	NA	TRBV7-9	NA
TGTGCCAGCAGTTTAGAATCGACAGCCGATCAGCCCCAGCATTTT	CASSLESTADQPQHF	TRBJ1-5	NA	TRBV12-3/TRBV12-4	NA
TGTGCCAGCAGCTTGGCCCCCATCCATAATTCACCCCTCCACTTT	CASSLAPIHNSPLHF	TRBJ1-6	NA	TRBV5-8	NA
TGTGCCAGCAGTTACTCGAAGAGCAGGGGGCAGTACTTC	CASSYSKSRGQYF	TRBJ2-7	NA	TRBV6-2/TRBV6-3	once
TGCAGCGTTAGACTAAACTACGAGCAGTACTTC	CSVRLNYEQYF	TRBJ2-7	NA	TRBV29-1	once
TGTGCCACCGGGGATACGCAGTATTTT	CATGDTQYF	TRBJ2-3	NA	TRBV7-9	NA
TGTGCCAGCAGCAAGCGACAGGGTGGGACTGAAGCTTTCTTT	CASSKRQGGTEAFF	TRBJ1-1	TRBD1	TRBV11-2	NA
TGTGCCAGCAGTTACTCGAGGGGACCCAATCAGCCCCAGCATTTT	CASSYSRGPNQPQHF	TRBJ1-5	NA	TRBV6-2/TRBV6-3	NA
TGCAGCGTTTCATCGGGGGGCACAGATACGCAGTATTTT	CSVSSGGTDTQYF	TRBJ2-3	NA	TRBV29-1	NA
TGCGCCAGCGGCCTCCTGGGGGACTATGGCTACACCTTC	CASGLLGDYGYTF	TRBJ1-2	NA	TRBV5-1	NA
TGTGCCAGCAGTTACTCGAGGGGGGAGGGGGCGCGGGGAGAGACCCAGTACTTC	CASSYSRGEGARGETQYF	TRBJ2-5	NA	TRBV6-5	NA
TGTGCCAGCAGTCGGTCAAGCGGGAGGGCCACAGATACGCAGTATTTT	CASSRSSGRATDTQYF	TRBJ2-3	TRBD2	TRBV27	NA
TGTGCCATCCGGACTTCTATAGAGCAGTTCTTC	CAIRTSIEQFF	TRBJ2-1	NA	TRBV10-3	NA
TGTGCCAGCTCGCGGACGGGCGGACAGGGTTACAATGAGCAGTTCTTC	CASSRTGGQGYNEQFF	TRBJ2-1	TRBD1	TRBV18	NA
TGTGCCAGCAGCCCCCGGCAGGGAGGGTCACCCCTCCACTTT	CASSPRQGGSPLHF	TRBJ1-6	NA	TRBV9	NA
TGTGCCAGCAGCCTGGGTGTTAACTATGGCTACACCTTC	CASSLGVNYGYTF	TRBJ1-2	NA	TRBV6-5	NA
TGCAGCGTTGGGCCCGCGAGGGGGGAGGGGACCAAAAACATTCAGTACTTC	CSVGPARGEGTKNIQYF	TRBJ2-4	NA	TRBV29-1	NA
TGCAGTGCTACAGGGTCTAACTATGGCTACACCTTC	CSATGSNYGYTF	TRBJ1-2	NA	TRBV20-1	few
TGTGCCAGTAGTAGCCCCGGGAAATCGGACGAGCAGTACTTC	CASSSPGKSDEQYF	TRBJ2-7	NA	TRBV19	NA
TGTGCCAGCAGCCACAGGGCTGAGACCCAGTACTTC	CASSHRAETQYF	TRBJ2-5	NA	TRBV3-1	NA
TGTGCCAGCAGTTTCCCCTATGGCTACACCTTC	CASSFPYGYTF	TRBJ1-2	NA	TRBV28	NA
TGCAGTGCTAGAGATCAGGAATTCCGGGTTGGTCAGCCCCAGCATTTT	CSARDQEFRVGQPQHF	TRBJ1-5	NA	TRBV20-1	NA
TGCGCCAGCAGCCCCAAACCCTCGGGACGTTACAATGAGCAGTTCTTC	CASSPKPSGRYNEQFF	TRBJ2-1	NA	TRBV4-3	NA
TGTGCCTGGAGTACGGGACAGCCCCAAGAGACCCAGTACTTC	CAWSTGQPQETQYF	TRBJ2-5	TRBD1	TRBV30	NA
TGTGCCAGCAGCTTAGGCGGCAGGGGGCCAGAGACCCAGTACTTC	CASSLGGRGPETQYF	TRBJ2-5	TRBD1	TRBV11-3	NA
TGCAGCGTTGAAGTGGGGACTAGCGGGAGGACAGATACGCAGTATTTT	CSVEVGTSGRTDTQYF	TRBJ2-3	TRBD2	TRBV29-1	NA